This entry is about one T cell receptor beta chain. Isolated RNA was reverse transcribed into cDNA used as the sequencing template. The assay was immunoSEQ multiplex PCR, and TCRdb's table has in-frame clones only and misses some. The table includes some 200,000 clones, about 63% detected once. Peripheral blood and lesional scalp punch biopsies were taken from alopecia areata patients. Sorting from PBMCs produced CD4+ and CD8+ T cells. This specimen comes from a study of CD8+ T cells in alopecia areata. Study overall: Treatment ran 6 to 18 months, with 6 months of follow-up afterward.

Per germline, CDR1 MNHNY and CDR2 SVGAGI (reference sequence). CDR3 length equals 16 residues. Trimming pared 10 bases from V and 11 bases from J, leaving 32 bases between. Sequencing was performed on CD4+ T cells sorted from blood, taken at week 0. The sequence derives from a human donor with alopecia areata. V is TRBV6-6 and J is TRBJ1-1; D perhaps matches TRBD1 (5 bases). The chain's CDR3 is CATRPGGRTSWMGAFF. The CDR3 DNA reads TGTGCCACCAGACCGGGGGGGAGAACCTCTTGGATGGGGGCTTTCTTT.